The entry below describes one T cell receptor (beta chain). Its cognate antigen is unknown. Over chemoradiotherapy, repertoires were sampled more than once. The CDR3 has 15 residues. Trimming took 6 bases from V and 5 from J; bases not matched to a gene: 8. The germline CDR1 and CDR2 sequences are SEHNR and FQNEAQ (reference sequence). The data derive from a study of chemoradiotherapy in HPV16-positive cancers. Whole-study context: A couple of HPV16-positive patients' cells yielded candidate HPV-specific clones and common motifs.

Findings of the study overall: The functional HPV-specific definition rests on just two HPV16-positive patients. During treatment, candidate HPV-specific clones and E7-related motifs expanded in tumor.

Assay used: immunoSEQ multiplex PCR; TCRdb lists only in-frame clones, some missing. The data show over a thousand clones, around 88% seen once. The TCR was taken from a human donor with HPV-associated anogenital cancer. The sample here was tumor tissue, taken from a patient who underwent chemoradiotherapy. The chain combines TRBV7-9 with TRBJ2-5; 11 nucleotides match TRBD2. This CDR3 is CASSYLLAGGETQYF. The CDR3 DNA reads TGTGCCAGCAGTTATTTATTAGCGGGGGGGGAGACCCAGTACTTC.